This TCR beta chain came from a study of shared clonotypes between healthy human individuals. This CDR3 spans 14 amino acids. Per the germline V gene, CDR1 is SGHDT and CDR2 is YYEEEE. Trimming took 1 base from V and 5 from J; bases not matched to a gene: 4. Per sorted-subset replicate PCR, input was 200 to 250 ng DNA, representing tens of thousands of T cell genomes. Generated by immunoSEQ multiplex PCR, the TCRdb table keeps only in-frame clones and is missing some. The sample holds about 2.1 million clones, around 93% seen once. Naive CD8 cells lacked CD45RO, underwent positive selection for CCR7 and left out terminally differentiated effector memory CD45RA+ cells. This clone was counted between two and nine times.

The sequence was obtained from a man aged 18 to 35 in good health. Some clones in this sample may be carry-over from other donors' samples. The genes are TRBV5-6 and TRBJ2-7; 9 nucleotides agree with TRBD1. The sequenced sample was naive CD8+ T cells from PBMCs. The CDR3 DNA reads as TGTGCCAGCAGCTTGATAAGGACAGGGGACGAGCAGTACTTC. Residues: CASSLIRTGDEQYF.